The 10 T cell receptor beta chains below all came from one sample that was sequenced in a study of T cells after yellow fever vaccination. TCRdb ran MiXCR on the 5' RACE reads and lists one entry per CDR3 protein. The data show 250,000 to 300,000 distinct CDR3 sequences, with approximately 13% seen just once and about 0.54% held by the top ten. This material consisted of CD4+ T cells sorted from PBMCs, taken 45 days after the yellow fever booster vaccination. These receptors were taken from a man aged 25-45 years who received the YFV17D yellow fever vaccine.

A few counts support this clonotype. The J gene is TRBJ2-7, the V gene TRBV18; D may match TRBD1 or TRBD2 (6 bases each). This CDR3 spans 14 amino acids. V was clipped by 6 bases and J by 0 bases, with 12 bases between them. CDR1 is KGHSH and CDR2 is LQKENI in the germline V gene. The CDR3 reads CASSRGTNSYEQYF. The DNA of the CDR3 is TGTGCCAGCTCCCGGGGGACAAACTCCTACGAGCAGTACTTC.

As for this clonotype: One end of the junction is discordant with germline, which a read error may explain. J is TRBJ2-7 and V is TRBV2, with a possible D match to TRBD1 (5 bases). The CDR3 loop spans 12 amino acids. Germline V gene lookup returns CDR1 SNHLY and CDR2 FYNNEI. As DNA, the CDR3 is TGTGCCAGCAGTGAAGAGGCGGTCGGACAAAGTTTC. It yields the protein CASSEEAVGQSF.

DNA of the CDR3: TGTGCCAGCAGCTTGGGTGTGGGGTCGGTTCAGCCCCAGCATTTT. It codes for CASSLGVGSVQPQHF. This chain uses TRBV5-6 with TRBJ1-5; D is unclear. Trimming removed 0 bases at V and 6 bases at J, with 13 bases between. The germline CDR1 and CDR2 sequences are SGHDT and YYEEEE. The CDR3 spans 15 residues.

This clonotype was counted a few times. This chain links TRBV3-1 with TRBJ2-1; D uncertain. The germline gives CDR1 LGHDT, CDR2 YNNKEL (reference sequence). The germline V and J ends were trimmed by 0 bases and 0 bases, with 12 bases remaining between them. The CDR3 sequence is 17 residues long. In nucleotides, the CDR3 is TGTGCCAGCAGCCAAGAGTCCCATTGGAGCTCCTACAATGAGCAGTTCTTC. Its translation is CASSQESHWSSYNEQFF.

The genes are TRBV10-3 and TRBJ2-6; 10 nucleotides align to TRBD1. The CDR3 contains 14 residues. In germline, CDR1 is ENHRY, CDR2 SYGVKD. Losses at the gene ends were 4 bases for V and 7 bases for J; bases not matched to a gene: 1. CDR3 DNA sequence: TGTGCCATCAGTGGGACAGGGGGTGCCAACGTCCTGACTTTC. Protein sequence: CAISGTGGANVLTF.

This clonotype was found many times. The CDR3, as DNA: TGCAGCGTTTTGTTCCGCTCCTACAATGAGCAGTTCTTC. Amino acids: CSVLFRSYNEQFF. J is TRBJ2-1 and V is TRBV29-1; D uncertain. This CDR3 contains 13 residues. Trimming took off 5 bases at V and 0 bases at J, with 8 bases between the two ends. The germline gives CDR1 SQVTM, CDR2 ANQGSEA.

This clonotype occurred a few times. V gene TRBV20-1 combines with J gene TRBJ2-3, with TRBD2 as a possible D gene (5 bases). Trimming removed 6 bases at V and 2 bases at J, with 21 bases between. This CDR3 has 16 amino acids. The germline V gene has CDR1 DFQATT and CDR2 SNEGSKA (reference sequence). This CDR3 is CSARAVSAALTDTQYF. The CDR3 nucleotides read TGCAGTGCCCGGGCAGTATCAGCGGCACTCACAGATACGCAGTATTTT.

This clonotype showed up many times. The chain couples TRBV6-1 to TRBJ2-1; no clear D. CDR3 length: 12 residues. Germline lookup yields CDR1 MNHNS and CDR2 SASEGT. V was cut by 6 bases and J by 2 bases, with 5 bases left in between. The DNA of the CDR3 is TGTGCCAGCAGCCCACCCTACAATGAGCAGTTCTTC. This translates into CASSPPYNEQFF.

The rearrangement uses TRBV20-1 and TRBJ2-3; TRBD2 might be the D (5 bases). Germline CDR1 DFQATT, CDR2 SNEGSKA (reference sequence). The CDR3 is 15 amino acids. Trimming cost V 4 bases and J 2 bases, with 16 bases left between them. In nucleotides, the CDR3 is TGCAGTGCTATAGCTCGGGAAGGGCACACAGATACGCAGTATTTT. Its translation: CSAIAREGHTDTQYF.

The chain is built from TRBV7-3 and TRBJ1-3; D unresolved. This CDR3 has 12 amino acids. With 5 bases removed from V and 2 bases from J, the gap between germline ends came to 4 bases. Per germline, CDR1 SGHTA and CDR2 FQGTGA. CDR3 sequence reads: CASSDPGNTIYF. As DNA, the CDR3 is TGTGCCAGCAGCGATCCTGGAAACACCATATATTTT.